This TCR beta chain was captured in a study of regulatory dendritic cells for organ transplantation. Notes on the study in general: Regulatory dendritic cells appeared to expand memory CD8+ clones less than mature ones.

Between the trimmed V and J ends, which lost 0 bases and 3 bases, there was a span of 18 bases. The CDR3 spans 18 residues. Germline CDR1 is SGHTS and CDR2 is YDEGEE. Worth noting for this clone: What it binds is unknown.

Allogeneic regulatory or mature dendritic cells were co-cultured for roughly five days with CFSE-labeled sorted T cells at 1:10. Naive CD45RA+ and memory CD45RO+ CD4+ or CD8+ T cells were FACS-sorted. The data were produced by immunoSEQ multiplex PCR, yet TCRdb's version contains in-frame clones alone and is incomplete. The sample lists fewer than 25,000 clones, 85% occurring once. The sequenced sample consisted of naive CD4+ T cells from blood cultured with dendritic cells. Subset of the sample: CD45RA+ naive T cells. The V gene is TRBV5-8, the J gene TRBJ1-4; D may be TRBD1 (5 bases). The sequence was collected from a human donor in good health. CDR3: CASSLAESALGANEKLFF. The CDR3 DNA follows: TGTGCCAGCAGCTTGGCCGAGTCGGCCCTGGGGGCTAATGAAAAACTGTTTTTT.